What follows are 8 T cell receptor beta chains derived from one specimen sequenced in a study of shared clonotypes between healthy human individuals. Clones were read by immunoSEQ multiplex PCR, and TCRdb kept only the in-frame ones, dropping some. The data hold over a million clones, with about 75% observed a single time. Material for sequencing was memory CD4+ T cells sorted from blood. Stated subset: CD45RA-negative fraction. The receptors come from a man between 18 and 29 years old in good health.

This clone has just one count. Within the sample, other DNA sequences also encode this same CDR3. The chain employs TRBV30 and TRBJ1-3, with D uncertain. Germline V gene data show CDR1 as GTSNPN and CDR2 as SVGIG (reference sequence). V lost 2 bases and J 2 bases, leaving 1 base between the germline ends. CDR3 length: 11 residues. For the CDR3, the DNA is TGTGCCTGGAGTCCTGGAAACACCATATATTTT. Translation: CAWSPGNTIYF. Based on the CDR3 plus reference TRBV30 and TRBJ1-3, the full variable domain is SQTIHQWPATLVQPVGSPLSLECTVEGTSNPNLYWYRQAAGRGLQLLFYSVGIGQISSEVPQNLSASRPQDRQFILSSKKLLLSDSGFYLCAWSPGNTIYFGEGSWLTVV.

The V call is TRBV5-1, the J call TRBJ2-7; D uncertain. V lost 0 bases, J lost 2 bases, and 9 bases lay in between. Germline V gene lookup returns CDR1 SGHRS and CDR2 YFSETQ. This CDR3 region has 14 residues. This CDR3 reads CASSLAVPPYEQYF. CDR3 bases: TGCGCCAGCAGCTTGGCCGTACCGCCCTACGAGCAGTACTTC. The full variable domain, rest sourced from reference TRBV5-1 and TRBJ2-7, is KAGVTQTPRYLIKTRGQQVTLSCSPISGHRSVSWYQQTPGQGLQFLFEYFSETQRNKGNFPGRFSGRQFSNSRSEMNVSTLELGDSALYLCASSLAVPPYEQYFGPGTRLTVT.

The V call is TRBV11-2, the J call TRBJ2-7; 7 positions match TRBD1. This CDR3 is 15 amino acids long. CDR1 and CDR2 (germline): SGHAT, FQNNGV. After removal of 3 bases from V and 1 base from J, the junction contained 6 bases not matched to a gene. The CDR3 here is CASSFDRVESYEQYF. The CDR3 coding sequence is TGTGCCAGCAGCTTCGACAGGGTAGAATCCTACGAGCAGTACTTC.

This clone was counted only a few times. The genes are TRBV5-6 and TRBJ1-2, with 7 nucleotides matching TRBD1. The V gene end was trimmed by 1 base and the J gene end by 2 bases; junction bases not matched to a gene: 2. Germline assignment: CDR1 SGHDT and CDR2 YYEEEE. CDR3 length equals 14 residues. The CDR3 DNA is TGTGCCAGCAGCTTGATACAGGGGAACTATGGCTACACCTTC. Its translation is CASSLIQGNYGYTF. The entire variable domain, with the rest obtained from reference TRBV5-6 and TRBJ1-2, is as follows: DAGVTQSPTHLIKTRGQQVTLRCSPKSGHDTVSWYQQALGQGPQFIFQYYEEEERQRGNFPDRFSGHQFPNYSSELNVNALLLGDSALYLCASSLIQGNYGYTFGSGTRLTVV.

The chain employs TRBV6-6 and TRBJ2-3, with D uncertain. This CDR3 contains 14 residues. V lost 6 bases and J lost 2, with 12 bases in between. CDR1 and CDR2 from the germline V gene are MNHNY and SVGAGI (reference sequence). The CDR3 sequence is CASRALRYTDTQYF. The DNA of the CDR3 is TGTGCCAGCAGGGCACTCCGCTACACAGATACGCAGTATTTT.

The chain couples TRBV7-3 to TRBJ2-3; possibly TRBD1 for D (6 bases). V dropped 2 bases and J dropped 4 bases, with 10 bases sitting between them. The CDR3 sequence is 14 residues long. Per germline, CDR1 SGHTA and CDR2 FQGTGA. CDR3 nucleotide sequence: TGTGCCAGCAGCTTAGCGACAGGTCCAGATACGCAGTATTTT. Protein sequence: CASSLATGPDTQYF. The variable domain in full, completed from reference TRBV7-3 and TRBJ2-3, reads GAGVSQTPSNKVTEKGKYVELRCDPISGHTALYWYRQSLGQGPEFLIYFQGTGAADDSGLPNDRFFAVRPEGSVSTLKIQRTERGDSAVYLCASSLATGPDTQYFGPGTRLTVL.

This clone was seen a few times. The J gene is TRBJ1-1, the V gene TRBV2; D unclear. The CDR3 sequence is 13 residues long. In germline, CDR1 is SNHLY, CDR2 FYNNEI. V dropped 5 bases and J dropped 1 base, with 8 bases sitting between them. In DNA, the CDR3 is TGTGCCAGCAGTAGGGCCCCGAACACTGAAGCTTTCTTT. Its protein product is CASSRAPNTEAFF.

This chain connects TRBV18 to TRBJ2-2; D perhaps matches TRBD2 (6 bases). Germline V lookup: CDR1 KGHSH, CDR2 LQKENI. This CDR3 is built from 16 residues. Trimming stripped 5 bases from V and 1 base from J, with 14 bases between. In DNA, the CDR3 is TGTGCCAGCTCAACCCAACCGGGACTGAACACCGGGGAGCTGTTTTTT. Its protein product is CASSTQPGLNTGELFF.